This T cell receptor (beta chain) was recorded in a study of radiation and T cells in renal cell carcinoma. General study points: Without pretreatment biopsies, baseline tumor clonotype presence was undetermined.

As to time point: blood 2 weeks post-SBRT. Treatment of the sample: 15 Gy SBRT to primary tumor, nephrectomy 4 weeks later. About this clone: Its antigen is not known.

Data came from immunoSEQ multiplex PCR; TCRdb stores just in-frame clones and leaves some out. This table holds just over 150,000 clones, roughly 87% found once. Per germline, CDR1 GTSNPN and CDR2 SVGIG (reference sequence). With 0 bases clipped from V and 5 bases from J, the junction kept 3 bases outside the gene matches. The CDR3 extends over 13 amino acids. The receptor's source is a woman in her fifties or sixties with renal cell carcinoma. The V call is TRBV30, the J call TRBJ1-1; 7 nucleotides match TRBD1. The sample here was blood, taken from a patient whose treatment included radiotherapy and nephrectomy. The CDR3, as DNA: TGTGCCTGGAGTGTTAGGGGGCTTACTGAAGCTTTCTTT. The encoded protein is CAWSVRGLTEAFF.